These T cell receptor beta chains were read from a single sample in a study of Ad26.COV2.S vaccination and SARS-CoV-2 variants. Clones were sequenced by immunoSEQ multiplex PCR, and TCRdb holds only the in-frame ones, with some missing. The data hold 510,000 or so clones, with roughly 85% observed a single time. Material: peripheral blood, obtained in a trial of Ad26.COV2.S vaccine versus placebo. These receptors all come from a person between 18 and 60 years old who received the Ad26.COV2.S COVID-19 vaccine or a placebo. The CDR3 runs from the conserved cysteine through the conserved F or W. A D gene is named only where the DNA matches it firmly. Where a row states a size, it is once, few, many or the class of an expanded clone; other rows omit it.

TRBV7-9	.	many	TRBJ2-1	TGTGCCAGCAGTACTAGCACGGTTCTCCACAATGAGCAGTTCTTC	CASSTSTVLHNEQFF
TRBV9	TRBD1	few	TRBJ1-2	TGTGCCAGCAGCATACGAGGGGACAGGGGCGATGGCTACACCTTC	CASSIRGDRGDGYTF
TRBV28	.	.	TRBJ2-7	TGTGCCAGCAGTCCTCAGCGGATTTCCTACGAGCAGTACTTC	CASSPQRISYEQYF
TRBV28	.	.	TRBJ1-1	TGTGCCAGCAGACCCACTCGGACTGAAGCTTTCTTT	CASRPTRTEAFF
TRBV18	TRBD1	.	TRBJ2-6	TGTGCCAGCTCACCTTTTGCACAGGGGACAAAGACCAACGTCCTGACTTTC	CASSPFAQGTKTNVLTF
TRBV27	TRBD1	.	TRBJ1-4	TGTGCCAGCACGACAGGGGGAACTAATGAAAAACTGTTTTTT	CASTTGGTNEKLFF
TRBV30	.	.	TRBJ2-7	TGTGCCTGGAGTTCGGCAGTGGAGCAGTACTTC	CAWSSAVEQYF
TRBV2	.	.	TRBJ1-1	TGTGCCAGCACCGGCGTGTGGACTGAAGCTTTCTTT	CASTGVWTEAFF
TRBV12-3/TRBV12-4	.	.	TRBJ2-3	TGTGCCAGCAGTTGGCAAGGTCCAGATACGCAGTATTTT	CASSWQGPDTQYF
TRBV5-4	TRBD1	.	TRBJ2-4	TGTGCCAGCAGCTTGGCCCCGGGACAGGGGGCTCAAAACATTCAGTACTTC	CASSLAPGQGAQNIQYF
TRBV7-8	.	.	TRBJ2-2	TGTGCCAGCAGCTTAGATCTCCCGGGACTCGGAAACACCGGGGAGCTGTTTTTT	CASSLDLPGLGNTGELFF
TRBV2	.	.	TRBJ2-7	TGTGCCAGCAAGGAGGAACGGCCGTCCTACGAGCAGTACTTC	CASKEERPSYEQYF
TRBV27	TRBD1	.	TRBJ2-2	TGTGCCAGCAGTTTAACAGGGGGCTACACCGGGGAGCTGTTTTTT	CASSLTGGYTGELFF
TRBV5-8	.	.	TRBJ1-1	TGTGCCAGCAGCCCGGGACGGATGAACACTGAAGCTTTCTTT	CASSPGRMNTEAFF
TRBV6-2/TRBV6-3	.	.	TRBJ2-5	TGTGCCAGCAGTTACTCGATGGTAGAGTGGGAGACCCAGTACTTC	CASSYSMVEWETQYF
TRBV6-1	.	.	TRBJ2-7	TGTGCCAGCAGTGATGTGGGGCTGGGGGAGCAGTACTTC	CASSDVGLGEQYF
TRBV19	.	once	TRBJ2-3	TGTGCCAGTAGTATGGACGGGGTAAGGGATACGCAGTATTTT	CASSMDGVRDTQYF
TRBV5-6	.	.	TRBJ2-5	TGTGCCAGCAGAGGGCCGGGAGCGAGAACCGGGACCCAGTACTTC	CASRGPGARTGTQYF
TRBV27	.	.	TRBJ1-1	TGTGCCAGCAGTCTACAGGGTTACACTGAAGCTTTCTTT	CASSLQGYTEAFF
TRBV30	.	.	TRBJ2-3	TGTGCCTGGAGCGGGGGCCCTAACACAGATACGCAGTATTTT	CAWSGGPNTDTQYF
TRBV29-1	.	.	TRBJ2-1	TGCAGCGTTGAACGTCCCGGGACAGGGGTGATAGCGGGAGGGAGTTACAATGAGCAGTTCTTC	CSVERPGTGVIAGGSYNEQFF
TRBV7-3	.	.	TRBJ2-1	TGTGCCAGCAGCCCGGCCTATGGGGGTGAGCAGTTCTTC	CASSPAYGGEQFF
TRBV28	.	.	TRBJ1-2	TGTGCCAGCAGTTTATTTAGGGGGGACGGCTACACCTTC	CASSLFRGDGYTF
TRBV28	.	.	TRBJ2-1	TGTGCCAGCAGGTCGAGGAGGGATGAGCAGTTCTTC	CASRSRRDEQFF
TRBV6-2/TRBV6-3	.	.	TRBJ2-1	TGTGCCAGCAGCCCCCTCGAGAGGAGAGGCAATGAGCAGTTCTTC	CASSPLERRGNEQFF
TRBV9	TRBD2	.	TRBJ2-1	TGTGCCAGCAGCGTAGGTTTCTTGGCGGGAGTATCCAATGAGCAGTTCTTC	CASSVGFLAGVSNEQFF
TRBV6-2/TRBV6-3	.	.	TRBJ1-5	TGTGCCAGCAGTTACTCGAAAATGGAGGGTTTGGGTAGCAATCAGCCCCAGCATTTT	CASSYSKMEGLGSNQPQHF
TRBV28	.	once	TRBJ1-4	TGTGCCAGCAGTCCAAGGGGGGAGGCTAATGAAAAACTGTTTTTT	CASSPRGEANEKLFF
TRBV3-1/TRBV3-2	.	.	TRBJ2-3	TGTGCCAGCAGTCCGGGACGGGACACAGATACGCAGTATTTT	CASSPGRDTDTQYF
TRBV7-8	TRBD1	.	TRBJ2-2	TGTGCCAGCAGCTTATTAGTAGGGACAGGGGGCCGGGTCGGGGAGCTGTTTTTT	CASSLLVGTGGRVGELFF
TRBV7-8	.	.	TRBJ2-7	TGTGCCAGCAACTTAGGAGCACCCCTGGGTTCCTACGAGCAGTACTTC	CASNLGAPLGSYEQYF
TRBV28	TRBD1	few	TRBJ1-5	TGTGCCAGCAGATCGACCGAATACAGGGGCCAGCCCCAGCATTTT	CASRSTEYRGQPQHF
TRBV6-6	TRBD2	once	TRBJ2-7	TGTGCCAGCAGTTACGGACTAGCGGGATCCTACGAGCAGTACTTC	CASSYGLAGSYEQYF
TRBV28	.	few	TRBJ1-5	TGTGCCAGCAGTTTAGCAGGGAGCAGTCAGCCCCAGCATTTT	CASSLAGSSQPQHF
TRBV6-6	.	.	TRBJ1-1	TGTGCCAGCAGTTACTCGCCCACAAGCACTGAAGCTTTCTTT	CASSYSPTSTEAFF
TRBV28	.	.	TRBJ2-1	TGTGCCAGCAGCCGCCTCTCCTACAATGAGCAGTTCTTC	CASSRLSYNEQFF
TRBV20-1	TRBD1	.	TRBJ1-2	TGCAGGAGCAGGGGGCCTTCTGGCTACACCTTC	CRSRGPSGYTF
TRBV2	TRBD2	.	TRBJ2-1	TGTGCCAGCACCGATGGGAGACTAGCGAACAATGAGCAGTTCTTC	CASTDGRLANNEQFF
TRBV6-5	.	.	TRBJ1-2	TGTGCCAGCAGTATGCGGACGGCTGCCGGGGGCTACACCTTC	CASSMRTAAGGYTF
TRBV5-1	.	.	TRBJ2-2	TGCGCCAGCAGCTGGTCAGGGACCACCGGGGAGCTGTTTTTT	CASSWSGTTGELFF
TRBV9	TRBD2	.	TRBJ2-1	TGTGCCAGCAGCCCCACGCCCAGCGGGGACAATGAGCAGTTCTTC	CASSPTPSGDNEQFF
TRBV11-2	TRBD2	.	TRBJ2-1	TGTGCCAGCAGTCATTGGGCTAGCGGGACTAGCCGCTCCTACAATGAGCAGTTCTTC	CASSHWASGTSRSYNEQFF
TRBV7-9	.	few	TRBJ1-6	TGTGCCAGCTTCCAGGCCCCCGGGGCCCTCCACTTT	CASFQAPGALHF
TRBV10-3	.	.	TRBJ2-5	TGTGCCATCAGTGAGTCGGCGGGGCGGGGAGAGACCCAGTACTTC	CAISESAGRGETQYF
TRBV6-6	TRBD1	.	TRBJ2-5	TGTGCCAGCAGGCGGACAGGGCGGGAGACCCAGTACTTC	CASRRTGRETQYF
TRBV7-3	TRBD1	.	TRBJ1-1	TGTGCCAGCAGCCCATCCTACGACAGGGCGAACACTGAAGCTTTCTTT	CASSPSYDRANTEAFF
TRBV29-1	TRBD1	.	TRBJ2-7	TGCAGCGTCGCGCCGGGACAGGGGGCGTCTAGCGAGCAGTACTTC	CSVAPGQGASSEQYF
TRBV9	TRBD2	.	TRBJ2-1	TGTGCCAGCAGCGTATTACCGGGAGGCAGCTCCTACAATGAGCAGTTCTTC	CASSVLPGGSSYNEQFF
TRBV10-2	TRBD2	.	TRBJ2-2	TGCGCCAGCAGTCGAACGGGAGGGACGGCCGGGGAGCTGTTTTTT	CASSRTGGTAGELFF
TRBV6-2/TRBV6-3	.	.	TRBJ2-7	TGTGCCAGCAGTTACGAGACTTACTCCTACGAGCAGTACTTC	CASSYETYSYEQYF
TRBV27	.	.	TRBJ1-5	TGTGCCAGCAGTCCCAACAATCAGCCCCAGCATTTT	CASSPNNQPQHF
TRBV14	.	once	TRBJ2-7	TGTGCCAGCAGCCAAGGGTTACTCGGGCAGTACTTC	CASSQGLLGQYF
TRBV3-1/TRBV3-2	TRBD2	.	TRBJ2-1	TGTGCCAGCAGCCAAGATCTACCTAGCGGGAACAATGAGCAGTTCTTC	CASSQDLPSGNNEQFF
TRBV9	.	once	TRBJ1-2	TGTGCCAGCAGCGTAGCGGGGCTGGGTGGCTACACCTTC	CASSVAGLGGYTF
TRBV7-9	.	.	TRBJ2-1	TGTGCCAGCAGCTTGATTGTCTCCAATGAGCAGTTCTTC	CASSLIVSNEQFF
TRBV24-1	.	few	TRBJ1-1	TGTGCCACCGGAAGTTCCACTGAAGCTTTCTTT	CATGSSTEAFF
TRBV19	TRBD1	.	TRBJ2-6	TGTGCCAGTAGTATAAGACAGGGGGCAGGAGCTGGGGCCAACGTCCTGACTTTC	CASSIRQGAGAGANVLTF